One and the same sample provided the 9 T cell receptor beta chains below, sequenced in a study of shared clonotypes between healthy human individuals. Sequenced by immunoSEQ multiplex PCR; TCRdb stores in-frame clones only, minus some. The table includes some 2.1 million clones, over 85% detected once. CD45RO-negative, CCR7-selected cells formed the naive CD8 fraction, which excluded terminally differentiated effector memory CD45RA+ cells. The sequencing input was naive CD8+ T cells from PBMCs. Receptor source: a man in his late teens or twenties in good health. Some clones in this sample may be carry-over from other donors' samples.

J is TRBJ2-7 and V is TRBV6-5; D might be TRBD1 (5 bases). Germline lookup yields CDR1 MNHEY and CDR2 SVGAGI. This CDR3 comprises 12 residues. V was shortened by 11 bases and J by 4 bases, with 15 bases between the two germline ends. CDR3 region: CAAGSSMYEQYF. The CDR3 DNA follows: TGTGCCGCAGGGTCCTCAATGTACGAGCAGTACTTC.

Remarks on this clone: Other DNA sequences in this sample translate to the same CDR3. CDR3 DNA sequence: TGTGCCAGCAGCTTAGGGTACAGCCTCCAAGAGACCCAGTACTTC. This sequence encodes CASSLGYSLQETQYF. The V and J genes are TRBV11-2 and TRBJ2-5; D gene unclear. CDR3 length: 15 residues. The V end was cut by 1 base, the J end by 1 base, with 10 bases between. Per the germline V gene, CDR1 is SGHAT and CDR2 is FQNNGV.

This clone came up once. The chain recombines TRBV15 with TRBJ1-2; 7 bases are a match to TRBD1. The V segment lost 0 bases and the J segment 4 bases; nucleotides outside the gene matches: 2. The CDR3 consists of 14 residues. The V gene's germline CDR1 is LNHNV and CDR2 YYDKDF (reference sequence). The CDR3, as DNA: TGTGCCACCAGCAGAGATGAGGGGGCCTATGGCTACACCTTC. This encodes CATSRDEGAYGYTF.

V gene TRBV5-1 combines with J gene TRBJ2-5; 7 bases map to TRBD2. Germline V lookup: CDR1 SGHRS, CDR2 YFSETQ. This CDR3 has 17 amino acids. V dropped 0 bases and J dropped 5; count of bases not matched to a gene: 13. CDR3 in DNA: TGCGCCAGCAGCTTGGGATGGTCAGGACTAGTTTGGGAGACCCAGTACTTC. Translating gives CASSLGWSGLVWETQYF.

This clone was seen a single time. The V and J genes are TRBV13 and TRBJ2-6, with 7 bases fitting TRBD1. The CDR3 runs 18 residues. Per germline, CDR1 PRHDT and CDR2 FYEKMQ (reference sequence). V lost 5 bases to trimming and J lost 0 bases; unmatched junction nucleotides: 10. As DNA, the CDR3 is TGTGCCAGCAGCCCACGGACAGGTTCCCCCTCTGGGGCCAACGTCCTGACTTTC. As protein: CASSPRTGSPSGANVLTF.

The chain employs TRBV11-2 and TRBJ1-1; the D is unclear. V lost 1 base and J lost 4, with 19 bases in between. Looked up from germline, CDR1 is SGHAT and CDR2 is FQNNGV. The CDR3 has 17 amino acids. The CDR3 reads CASSLAPTGGKGTEAFF. CDR3 DNA sequence: TGTGCCAGCAGCTTAGCCCCTACGGGAGGGAAGGGCACTGAAGCTTTCTTT.

Concerning this clone itself: Different DNA sequences within this sample yield the same CDR3. As DNA, the CDR3 is TGCAGCGCCAGGACTAGCGGGTACGAGCAGTACTTC. Its protein product is CSARTSGYEQYF. The chain is built from TRBV29-1 and TRBJ2-7; 11 bases are shared with TRBD2. The CDR3 spans 12 residues. Germline V gene lookup returns CDR1 SQVTM and CDR2 ANQGSEA. Unmatched junction bases numbered 3, after V lost 7 bases and J lost 4 bases.

The chain has TRBV15 and TRBJ1-5; D perhaps matches TRBD1 (6 bases). CDR1 is LNHNV and CDR2 is YYDKDF in the germline V gene (reference sequence). Trimming stripped 0 bases from V and 6 bases from J, with 12 bases between. The CDR3 is 15 amino acids. This CDR3 reads CATSRDAGGGQPQHF. The CDR3 DNA reads as TGTGCCACCAGCAGAGATGCGGGGGGCGGTCAGCCCCAGCATTTT.

Comment on this clone: Other DNA sequences within the sample encode an identical CDR3. The chain couples TRBV7-3 to TRBJ2-1; D might be TRBD2 (6 bases). Germline CDR1 SGHTA, CDR2 FQGTGA. V lost 0 bases, J lost 6 bases, and 9 bases lay in between. The CDR3 covers 14 residues. CDR3 nucleotide sequence: TGTGCCAGCAGCTTAACGTTGGGGGGCAATGAGCAGTTCTTC. Its translation is CASSLTLGGNEQFF. Complete variable domain (other parts from reference TRBV7-3 and TRBJ2-1): GAGVSQTPSNKVTEKGKYVELRCDPISGHTALYWYRQSLGQGPEFLIYFQGTGAADDSGLPNDRFFAVRPEGSVSTLKIQRTERGDSAVYLCASSLTLGGNEQFFGPGTRLTVL.